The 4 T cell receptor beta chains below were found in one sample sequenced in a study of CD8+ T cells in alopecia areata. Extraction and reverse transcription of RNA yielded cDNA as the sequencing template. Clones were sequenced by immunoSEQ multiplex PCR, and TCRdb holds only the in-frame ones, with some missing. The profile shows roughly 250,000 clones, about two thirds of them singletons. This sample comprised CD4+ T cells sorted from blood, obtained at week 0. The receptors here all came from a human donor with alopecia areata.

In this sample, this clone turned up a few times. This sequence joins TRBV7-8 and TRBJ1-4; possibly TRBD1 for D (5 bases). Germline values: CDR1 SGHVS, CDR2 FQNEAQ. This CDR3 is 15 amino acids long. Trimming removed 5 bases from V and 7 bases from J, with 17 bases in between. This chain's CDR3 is CASSPGTPGGEKLFF. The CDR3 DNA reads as TGTGCCAGCAGCCCCGGGACCCCGGGGGGTGAAAAACTGTTTTTT.

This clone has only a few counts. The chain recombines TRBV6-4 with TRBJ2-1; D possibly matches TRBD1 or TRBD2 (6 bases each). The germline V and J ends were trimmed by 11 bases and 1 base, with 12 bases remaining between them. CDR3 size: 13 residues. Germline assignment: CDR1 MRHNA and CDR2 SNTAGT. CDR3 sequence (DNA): TGTGCCTCGAGGGGGGAGTCCTACAATGAGCAGTTCTTC. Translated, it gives CASRGESYNEQFF.

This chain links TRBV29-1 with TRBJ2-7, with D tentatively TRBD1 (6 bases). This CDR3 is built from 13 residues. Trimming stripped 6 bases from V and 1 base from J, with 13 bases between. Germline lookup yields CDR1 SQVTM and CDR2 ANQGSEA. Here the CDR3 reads CSVKTGISYEQYF. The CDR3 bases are TGCAGCGTAAAAACAGGGATTTCCTACGAGCAGTACTTC.

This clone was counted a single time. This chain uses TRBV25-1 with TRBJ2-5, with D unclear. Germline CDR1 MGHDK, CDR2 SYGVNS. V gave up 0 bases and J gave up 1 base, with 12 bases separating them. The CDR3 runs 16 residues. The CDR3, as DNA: TGTGCCAGCAGTGAATACAAGCGTGTGGGCCAAGAGACCCAGTACTTC. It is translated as CASSEYKRVGQETQYF.